The next 17 T cell receptor beta chains were all read from a single sample in a study of vaccination effects on CD4 cells after COVID-19. These receptors' targets are unknown. Libraries were prepared by immunoSEQ multiplex PCR; TCRdb keeps only in-frame clonotypes and omits some of them. The top ten hold about 4.5% of the sample, which has about 57,000 clones, 78% seen once. Following a roughly 11-day culture, CD4+ T cells were purified. Everyone in the study got two shots of either the BNT162b2 or mRNA-1273 vaccine. The sample here was CD4+ T cells from PBMCs cultured without peptide, taken after COVID-19 vaccination. The receptors shown here come from a human donor who received a COVID-19 vaccine.

The J gene is TRBJ2-7, the V gene TRBV28, with 8 bases matching TRBD2. The CDR3 contains 16 residues. The germline V gene has CDR1 MDHEN and CDR2 SYDVKM. J was trimmed by 2 bases and V by 2 bases; bases with no gene match: 8. The CDR3 nucleotides read TGTGCCAGCAGTTTAAGGATTAGCGGGAAAACCTACGAGCAGTACTTC. This sequence encodes CASSLRISGKTYEQYF.

This clone was recorded a few times. This CDR3 is also generated by other DNA sequences in the sample. The V gene is TRBV28, the J gene TRBJ1-2; D is unresolved. Trimming pared 3 bases from V and 5 bases from J, leaving 4 bases between. The length of the CDR3 is 11 residues. Per germline, CDR1 MDHEN and CDR2 SYDVKM. CDR3 sequence: CASSFHYGYTF. The CDR3 DNA follows: TGTGCCAGCAGTTTTCATTATGGCTACACCTTC.

The rearrangement joins TRBV18 to TRBJ2-3; 13 nucleotides line up with TRBD2. V shed 2 bases and J 2 bases; nucleotides not matched to a gene: 4. The CDR3 extends over 17 amino acids. Germline V lookup: CDR1 KGHSH, CDR2 LQKENI. CDR3 loop: CASSPGLAGANTDTQYF. For the CDR3, the DNA is TGTGCCAGCTCACCAGGACTAGCGGGGGCCAACACAGATACGCAGTATTTT.

V is TRBV4-3 and J is TRBJ2-2; D is unresolved. CDR1 and CDR2 (germline): LGHNA, YSLEER. This CDR3 region has 16 residues. The V gene lost 1 base and the J gene lost 2 bases, with 11 bases spanning the gap. Written as DNA, the CDR3 is TGCGCCAGCAGCCAAGCTAGGGCGATTAACACCGGGGAGCTGTTTTTT. Translation gives CASSQARAINTGELFF.

The V gene is TRBV12-5, the J gene TRBJ1-3, with D unclear. Germline loops: CDR1 LGHNT, CDR2 FRNRAP. V shed 3 bases and J shed 7 bases, with 4 bases lying between them. This CDR3 region has 11 residues. The CDR3 DNA sequence: TGTGCTAGTGGTTTCCGGAACACCATATATTTT. This codes for CASGFRNTIYF. Full variable domain (remainder filled in from reference TRBV12-5 and TRBJ1-3): DARVTQTPRHKVTEMGQEVTMRCQPILGHNTVFWYRQTMMQGLELLAYFRNRAPLDDSGMPKDRFSAEMPDATLATLKIQPSEPRDSAVYFCASGFRNTIYFGEGSWLTVV.

In DNA, the CDR3 is TGCGCCAGCAGCTTGGAAGTGAACACTGAAGCTTTCTTT. Protein sequence: CASSLEVNTEAFF. The V and J genes are TRBV5-1 and TRBJ1-1; D remains ambiguous. This CDR3 comprises 13 residues. The germline gives CDR1 SGHRS, CDR2 YFSETQ. The V end lost 0 bases, the J end lost 0 bases, and 3 bases lay between the germline ends. Full variable domain (remainder filled in from reference TRBV5-1 and TRBJ1-1): KAGVTQTPRYLIKTRGQQVTLSCSPISGHRSVSWYQQTPGQGLQFLFEYFSETQRNKGNFPGRFSGRQFSNSRSEMNVSTLELGDSALYLCASSLEVNTEAFFGQGTRLTVV.

The rearrangement uses TRBV30 and TRBJ1-1; TRBD1 agrees at 7 bases. Per germline, CDR1 GTSNPN and CDR2 SVGIG (reference sequence). With 0 bases clipped from V and 11 bases from J, the junction kept 6 bases outside the gene matches. The CDR3 consists of 12 residues. The CDR3 nucleotides are TGTGCCTGGAGTGTGGCAGGGGGAAGCGCTTTCTTT. It specifies CAWSVAGGSAFF. Together with reference TRBV30 and TRBJ1-1, the CDR3 gives the full variable domain: SQTIHQWPATLVQPVGSPLSLECTVEGTSNPNLYWYRQAAGRGLQLLFYSVGIGQISSEVPQNLSASRPQDRQFILSSKKLLLSDSGFYLCAWSVAGGSAFFGQGTRLTVV.

The rearrangement joins TRBV6-1 to TRBJ2-7; TRBD2 aligns across 7 bases. Unmatched junction bases numbered 5, after V lost 3 bases and J lost 6 bases. The germline CDR1 and CDR2 sequences are MNHNS and SASEGT. The CDR3 runs to 13 residues. The CDR3 DNA is TGTGCCAGCAGTGATAGAGGGAGGGGCGAGCAGTACTTC. Translated, it gives CASSDRGRGEQYF.

V is TRBV6-6 and J is TRBJ2-2; no definite D call. The CDR3 extends over 12 amino acids. Germline V gives CDR1 MNHNY, CDR2 SVGAGI (reference sequence). Trimming removed 5 bases at V and 1 base at J, with 2 bases between. DNA of the CDR3: TGTGCCAGCAGTCGGAACACCGGGGAGCTGTTTTTT. Protein sequence: CASSRNTGELFF.

A single count supports this clone. The CDR3 spells CAWRGQLGGMGYTF. The CDR3 DNA is TGTGCCTGGAGGGGACAGCTAGGAGGAATGGGCTACACCTTC. The rearrangement uses TRBV30 and TRBJ1-2; the match to TRBD1 covers 7 bases. The CDR3 covers 14 residues. Looked up from germline, CDR1 is GTSNPN and CDR2 is SVGIG (reference sequence). J gave up 8 bases and V 3 bases, and 12 bases lay outside the gene matches. The entire variable domain, with the rest obtained from reference TRBV30 and TRBJ1-2, is as follows: SQTIHQWPATLVQPVGSPLSLECTVEGTSNPNLYWYRQAAGRGLQLLFYSVGIGQISSEVPQNLSASRPQDRQFILSSKKLLLSDSGFYLCAWRGQLGGMGYTFGSGTRLTVV.

The CDR3 spells CASSQEGASYEQYF. As DNA, the CDR3 is TGTGCCAGCAGCCAAGAGGGGGCATCCTACGAGCAGTACTTC. The chain joins TRBV3-1 (or the pseudogene TRBV3-2) to TRBJ2-7, with D tentatively TRBD1 (6 bases). The germline V gene encodes CDR1 LGHDT and CDR2 YNNKEL (reference sequence). Trimming stripped 0 bases from V and 1 base from J, with 7 bases between. CDR3 length equals 14 residues.

This clone showed up just a few times. This chain connects TRBV7-9 to TRBJ1-3, with D unresolved. From germline, CDR1 is SEHNR and CDR2 FQNEAQ (reference sequence). The CDR3 extends over 17 amino acids. V was shortened by 5 bases and J by 0 bases, with 17 bases between the two germline ends. Written as DNA, the CDR3 is TGTGCCAGCAGCCCCAGAGCGGGCAGCTACTCTGGAAACACCATATATTTT. It yields the protein CASSPRAGSYSGNTIYF. The full variable domain, completed using reference TRBV7-9 and TRBJ1-3, is DTGVSQNPRHKITKRGQNVTFRCDPISEHNRLYWYRQTLGQGPEFLTYFQNEAQLEKSRLLSDRFSAERPKGSFSTLEIQRTEQGDSAMYLCASSPRAGSYSGNTIYFGEGSWLTVV.

In its sample, this clone was seen a few times. DNA of the CDR3: TGTGCCAGCAGTCCTGACAGGGGGCGGTATGGCTACACCTTC. Translation: CASSPDRGRYGYTF. This chain uses TRBV2 with TRBJ1-2; 10 nucleotides line up with TRBD1. The CDR3 is 14 amino acids. Germline trimming cut 5 bases from V and 5 bases from J; bases unmatched to any gene: 5. The V gene's germline CDR1 is SNHLY and CDR2 FYNNEI.

This sequence joins TRBV4-2 and TRBJ1-2; D possibly corresponds to TRBD1 (5 bases). V lost 0 bases, J lost 4 bases, and 15 bases lay in between. This CDR3 has 16 amino acids. Germline CDR1 LGHNA, CDR2 YNFKEQ. The CDR3 DNA is TGTGCCAGCAGCCAAGATGGGGCAGGGCAGACCTATGGCTACACCTTC. Amino acids: CASSQDGAGQTYGYTF.

The chain employs TRBV9 and TRBJ2-1; 10 positions agree with TRBD2. The CDR3 has 15 amino acids. The V gene end was trimmed by 4 bases and the J gene end by 6 bases; junction bases not matched to a gene: 7. Germline CDR1 is SGDLS and CDR2 is YYNGEE. CDR3 DNA: TGTGCCAGCAGCCTTAGCGGGGGGTGGGGCAATGAGCAGTTCTTC. It is translated as CASSLSGGWGNEQFF. Full variable domain (outside the CDR3, taken from reference TRBV9 and TRBJ2-1): DSGVTQTPKHLITATGQRVTLRCSPRSGDLSVYWYQQSLDQGLQFLIQYYNGEERAKGNILERFSAQQFPDLHSELNLSSLELGDSALYFCASSLSGGWGNEQFFGPGTRLTVL.

J is TRBJ1-2 and V is TRBV19; D might be TRBD1 (5 bases). In germline, CDR1 is LNHDA, CDR2 SQIVND (reference sequence). V lost 6 bases and J 2 bases, leaving 10 bases between the germline ends. The length of the CDR3 is 13 residues. The CDR3 region has the DNA TGTGCCAGTAGGTCAGGGATGAACTATGGCTACACCTTC. This sequence encodes CASRSGMNYGYTF.

This chain connects TRBV28 to TRBJ1-1, with TRBD1 matching over 9 bases. V was pared by 7 bases and J by 3 bases, with 15 bases of the junction left unmatched. Germline-derived CDR1 and CDR2 are MDHEN and SYDVKM. The CDR3 runs 17 residues. DNA for the CDR3: TGTGCCAGCACCCCCCCGGGACAGGGTAATCTTTACACTGAAGCTTTCTTT. Encoded protein: CASTPPGQGNLYTEAFF. The full variable domain, rest sourced from reference TRBV28 and TRBJ1-1, is DVKVTQSSRYLVKRTGEKVFLECVQDMDHENMFWYRQDPGLGLRLIYFSYDVKMKEKGDIPEGYSVSREKKERFSLILESASTNQTSMYLCASTPPGQGNLYTEAFFGQGTRLTVV.